This T cell receptor beta chain derives from a study of CD8 T cells in ankylosing spondylitis. Study-level findings and limits: Significant enrichment of disease-linked clones was reportedly seen in matched ankylosing spondylitis synovial fluid.

TCRdb reprocessed the 5' RACE reads via MiXCR and lists one record per CDR3 protein. The top ten clones hold approximately 16% of a sample with approximately 210,000 distinct CDR3 sequences, roughly 13% of them seen once. This CDR3 region has 14 residues. Deletions cut 0 bases from V and 4 bases from J, with 10 bases between. Germline CDR1 reads DFQATT; CDR2 reads SNEGSKA (reference sequence). This clonotype has only a few counts. Its antigen is not identified. The clonotype originates from a male donor with ankylosing spondylitis or in good health (not recorded which). The gene calls are TRBV20-1 and TRBJ2-1, with no clear D. Sequencing input: blood, either unsorted or a sorted T cell fraction (not recorded which). CDR3: CSARDLGGYNEQFF. DNA of the CDR3: TGCAGTGCTAGAGATCTGGGTGGTTACAATGAGCAGTTCTTC.